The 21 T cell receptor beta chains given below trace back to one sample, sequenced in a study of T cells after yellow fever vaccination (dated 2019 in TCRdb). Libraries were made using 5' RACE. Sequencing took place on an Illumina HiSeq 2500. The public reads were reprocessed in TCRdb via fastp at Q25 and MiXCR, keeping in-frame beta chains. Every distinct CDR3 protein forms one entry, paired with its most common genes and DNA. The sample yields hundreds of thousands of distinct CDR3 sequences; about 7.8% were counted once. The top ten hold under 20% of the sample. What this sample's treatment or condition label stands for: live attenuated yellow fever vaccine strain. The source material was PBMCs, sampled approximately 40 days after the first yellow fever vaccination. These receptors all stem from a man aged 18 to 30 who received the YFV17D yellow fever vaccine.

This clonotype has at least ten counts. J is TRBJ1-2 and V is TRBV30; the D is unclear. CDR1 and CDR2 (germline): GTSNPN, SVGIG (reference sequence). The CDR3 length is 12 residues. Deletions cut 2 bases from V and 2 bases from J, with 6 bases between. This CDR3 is CAWSIGNYGYTF. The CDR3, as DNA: TGTGCCTGGAGTATAGGGAACTATGGCTACACCTTC.

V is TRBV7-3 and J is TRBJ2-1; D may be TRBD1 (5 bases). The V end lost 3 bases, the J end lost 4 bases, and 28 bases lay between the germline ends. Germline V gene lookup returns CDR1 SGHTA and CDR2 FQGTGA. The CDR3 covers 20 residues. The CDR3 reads CASSFIGGPEPREAYNEQFF. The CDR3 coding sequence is TGTGCCAGCAGCTTTATCGGTGGACCAGAACCCAGGGAAGCGTACAATGAGCAGTTCTTC.

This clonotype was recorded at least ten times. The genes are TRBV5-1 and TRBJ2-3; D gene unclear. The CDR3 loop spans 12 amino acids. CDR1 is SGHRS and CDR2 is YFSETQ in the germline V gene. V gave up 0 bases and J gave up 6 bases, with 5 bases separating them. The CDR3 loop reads CASSLGDDTQYF. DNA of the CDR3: TGCGCCAGCAGCTTGGGTGACGATACGCAGTATTTT.

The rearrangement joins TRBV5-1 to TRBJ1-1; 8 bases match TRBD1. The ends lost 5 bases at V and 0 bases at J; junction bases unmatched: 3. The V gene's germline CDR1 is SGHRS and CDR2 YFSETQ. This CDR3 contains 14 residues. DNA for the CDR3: TGCGCCAGCAGTACGGGACAGGTGAACACTGAAGCTTTCTTT. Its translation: CASSTGQVNTEAFF.

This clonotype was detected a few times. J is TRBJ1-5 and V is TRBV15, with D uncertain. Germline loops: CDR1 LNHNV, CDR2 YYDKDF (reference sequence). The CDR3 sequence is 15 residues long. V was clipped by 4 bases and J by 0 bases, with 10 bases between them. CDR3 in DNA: TGTGCCACCAGCATGGGCCGGTATAGCAATCAGCCCCAGCATTTT. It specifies CATSMGRYSNQPQHF.

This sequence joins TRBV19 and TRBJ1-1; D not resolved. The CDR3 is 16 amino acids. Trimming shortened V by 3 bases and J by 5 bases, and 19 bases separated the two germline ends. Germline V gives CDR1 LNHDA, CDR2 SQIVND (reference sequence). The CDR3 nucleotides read TGTGCCAGTAGTATCGGTCGGCTATGGAAGGGAACTGAAGCTTTCTTT. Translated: CASSIGRLWKGTEAFF.

The CDR3 nucleotides are TGCGCCAGCAGCCAAGAGCCCTGGGGCTCCTACAATGAGCAGTTCTTC. It encodes CASSQEPWGSYNEQFF. J is TRBJ2-1 and V is TRBV4-3; D gene unclear. Germline V gene lookup returns CDR1 LGHNA and CDR2 YSLEER. The CDR3 consists of 16 residues. The V and J ends lost 0 bases and 0 bases respectively, with 9 bases between them.

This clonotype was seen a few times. The CDR3 DNA reads as TGCGCCAGCAGCCAAGATCTATGGACAGGAGAATACAATGAGCAGTTCTTC. This gives the protein CASSQDLWTGEYNEQFF. The chain is built from TRBV4-3 and TRBJ2-1; TRBD1 matches 7 bases. The CDR3 covers 17 residues. Per germline, CDR1 LGHNA and CDR2 YSLEER. Trimming removed 0 bases from V and 4 bases from J; junction bases left unmatched: 9.

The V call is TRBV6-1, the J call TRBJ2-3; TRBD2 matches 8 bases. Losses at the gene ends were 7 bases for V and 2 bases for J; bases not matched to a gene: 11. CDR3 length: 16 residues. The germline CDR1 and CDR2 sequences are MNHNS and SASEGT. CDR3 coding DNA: TGTGCCAGCACCGAACGGGATAGCGGGGACACAGATACGCAGTATTTT. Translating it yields CASTERDSGDTDTQYF.

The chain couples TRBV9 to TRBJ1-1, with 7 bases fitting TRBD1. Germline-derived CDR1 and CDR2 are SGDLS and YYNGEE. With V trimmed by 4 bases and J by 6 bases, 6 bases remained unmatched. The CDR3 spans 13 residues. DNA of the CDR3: TGTGCCAGCAGCCCGGGAGGGGGCCCTGAAGCTTTCTTT. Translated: CASSPGGGPEAFF.

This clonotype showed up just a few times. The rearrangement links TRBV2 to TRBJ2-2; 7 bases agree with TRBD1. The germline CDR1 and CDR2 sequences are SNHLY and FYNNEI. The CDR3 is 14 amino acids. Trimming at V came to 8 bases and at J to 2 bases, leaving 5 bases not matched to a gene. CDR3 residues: CASVGQANTGELFF. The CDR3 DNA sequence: TGTGCCAGCGTAGGACAGGCTAACACCGGGGAGCTGTTTTTT.

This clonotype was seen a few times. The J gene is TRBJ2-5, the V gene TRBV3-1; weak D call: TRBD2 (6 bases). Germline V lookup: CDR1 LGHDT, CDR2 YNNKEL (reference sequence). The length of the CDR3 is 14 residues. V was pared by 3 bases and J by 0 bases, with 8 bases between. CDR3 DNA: TGTGCCAGCAGCCATGCGGGGTACCAAGAGACCCAGTACTTC. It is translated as CASSHAGYQETQYF.

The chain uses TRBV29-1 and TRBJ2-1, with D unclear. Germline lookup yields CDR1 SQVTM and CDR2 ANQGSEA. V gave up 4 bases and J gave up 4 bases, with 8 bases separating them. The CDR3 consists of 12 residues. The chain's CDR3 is CSVGSHYNEQFF. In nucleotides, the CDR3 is TGCAGCGTTGGATCACATTACAATGAGCAGTTCTTC.

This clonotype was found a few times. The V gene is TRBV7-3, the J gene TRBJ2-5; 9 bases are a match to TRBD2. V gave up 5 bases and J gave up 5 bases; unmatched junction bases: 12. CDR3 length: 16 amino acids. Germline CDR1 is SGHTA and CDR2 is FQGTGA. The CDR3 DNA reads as TGTGCCAGCAGCCAAATGGGCGGGGGGGCCCGGGAGACCCAGTACTTC. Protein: CASSQMGGGARETQYF.

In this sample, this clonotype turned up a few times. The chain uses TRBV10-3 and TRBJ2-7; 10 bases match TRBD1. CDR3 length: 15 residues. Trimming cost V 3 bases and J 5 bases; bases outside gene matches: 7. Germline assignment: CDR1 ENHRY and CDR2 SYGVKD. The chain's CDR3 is CAISDFGTGVNEQYF. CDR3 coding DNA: TGTGCCATCAGTGATTTCGGGACAGGGGTAAACGAGCAGTACTTC.

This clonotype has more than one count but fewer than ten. CDR3 protein: CASSLGWGQGDTEAFF. In DNA form, the CDR3 reads TGTGCCAGCAGCTTGGGGTGGGGGCAGGGGGACACTGAAGCTTTCTTT. The gene calls are TRBV5-5 and TRBJ1-1, with 7 nucleotides matching TRBD1. CDR3 size: 16 residues. Germline trimming cut 0 bases from V and 3 bases from J; bases unmatched to any gene: 8. From germline, CDR1 is SGHKS and CDR2 YYEKEE (reference sequence).

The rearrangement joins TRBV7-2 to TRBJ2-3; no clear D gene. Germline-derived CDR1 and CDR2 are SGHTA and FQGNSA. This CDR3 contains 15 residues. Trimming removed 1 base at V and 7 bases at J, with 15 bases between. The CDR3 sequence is CASSLVAELSYTQYF. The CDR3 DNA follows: TGTGCCAGCAGCTTAGTGGCGGAGCTTAGCTATACGCAGTATTTT.

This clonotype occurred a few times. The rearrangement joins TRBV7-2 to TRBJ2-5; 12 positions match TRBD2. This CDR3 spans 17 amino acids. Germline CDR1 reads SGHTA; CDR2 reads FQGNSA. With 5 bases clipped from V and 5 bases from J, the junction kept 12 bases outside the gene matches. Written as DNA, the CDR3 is TGTGCCAGCAGCAACGCCCCTAGCGGGGGGGCCCTGGAGACCCAGTACTTC. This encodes CASSNAPSGGALETQYF.

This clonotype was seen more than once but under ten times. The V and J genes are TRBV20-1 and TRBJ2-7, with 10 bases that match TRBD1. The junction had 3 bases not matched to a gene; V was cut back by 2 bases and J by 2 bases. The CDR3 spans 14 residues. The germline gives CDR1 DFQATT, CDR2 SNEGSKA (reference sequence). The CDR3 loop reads CSARTDRGPYEQYV. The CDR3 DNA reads TGCAGTGCTAGAACCGACAGGGGGCCCTACGAGCAGTACGTC.

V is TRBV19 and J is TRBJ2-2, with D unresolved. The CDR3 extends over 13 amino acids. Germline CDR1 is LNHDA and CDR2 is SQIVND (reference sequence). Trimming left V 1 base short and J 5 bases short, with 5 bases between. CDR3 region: CASSIVETGELFF. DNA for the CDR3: TGTGCCAGTAGTATAGTGGAGACCGGGGAGCTGTTTTTT. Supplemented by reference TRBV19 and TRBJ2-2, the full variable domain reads DGGITQSPKYLFRKEGQNVTLSCEQNLNHDAMYWYRQDPGQGLRLIYYSQIVNDFQKGDIAEGYSVSREKKESFPLTVTSAQKNPTAFYLCASSIVETGELFFGEGSRLTVL.

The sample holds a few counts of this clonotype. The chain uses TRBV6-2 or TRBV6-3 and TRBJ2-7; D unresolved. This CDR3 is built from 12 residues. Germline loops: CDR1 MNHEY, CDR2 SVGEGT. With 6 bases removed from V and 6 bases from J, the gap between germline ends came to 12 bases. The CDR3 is CASRTWRGEQYV. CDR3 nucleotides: TGTGCCAGCAGGACCTGGCGAGGCGAGCAGTACGTC.